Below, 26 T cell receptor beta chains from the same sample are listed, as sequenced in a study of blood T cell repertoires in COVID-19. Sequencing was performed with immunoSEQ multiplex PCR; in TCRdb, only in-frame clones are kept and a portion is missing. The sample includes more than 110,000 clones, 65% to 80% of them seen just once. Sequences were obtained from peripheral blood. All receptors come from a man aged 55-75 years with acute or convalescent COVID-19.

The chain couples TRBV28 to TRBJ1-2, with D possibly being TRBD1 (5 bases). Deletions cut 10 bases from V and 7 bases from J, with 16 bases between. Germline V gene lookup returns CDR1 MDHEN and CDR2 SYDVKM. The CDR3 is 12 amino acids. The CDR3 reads CATRRQGLGYTF. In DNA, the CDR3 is TGTGCCACCCGGCGGCAGGGTCTTGGCTACACCTTC.

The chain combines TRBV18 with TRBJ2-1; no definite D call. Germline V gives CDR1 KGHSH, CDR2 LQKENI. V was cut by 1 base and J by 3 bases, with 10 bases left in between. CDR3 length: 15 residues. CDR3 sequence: CASSPLRDFYNEQFF. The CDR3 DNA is TGTGCCAGCTCACCACTGCGCGATTTCTACAATGAGCAGTTCTTC.

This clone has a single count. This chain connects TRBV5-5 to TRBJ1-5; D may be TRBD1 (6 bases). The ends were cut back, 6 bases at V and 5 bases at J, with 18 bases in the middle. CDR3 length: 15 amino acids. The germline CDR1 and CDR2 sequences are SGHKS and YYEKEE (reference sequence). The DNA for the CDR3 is TGTGCCAGCACCTTAGGGACAACAGCGGATCAGCCCCAGCATTTT. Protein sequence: CASTLGTTADQPQHF.

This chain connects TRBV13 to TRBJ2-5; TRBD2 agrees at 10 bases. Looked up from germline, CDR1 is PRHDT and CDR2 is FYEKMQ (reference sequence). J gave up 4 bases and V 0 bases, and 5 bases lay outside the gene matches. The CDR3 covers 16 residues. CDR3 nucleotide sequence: TGTGCCAGCAGCTTAGGAGCGGGAGGGCCTTTAGAGACCCAGTACTTC. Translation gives CASSLGAGGPLETQYF.

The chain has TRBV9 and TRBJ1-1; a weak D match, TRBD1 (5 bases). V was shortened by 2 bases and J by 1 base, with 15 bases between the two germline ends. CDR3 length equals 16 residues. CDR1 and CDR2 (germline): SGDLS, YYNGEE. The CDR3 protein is CASSVKPGLPNTEAFF. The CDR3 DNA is TGTGCCAGCAGCGTCAAACCGGGACTTCCGAACACTGAAGCTTTCTTT.

CDR3: CASSLGTLYEQYF. For the CDR3, the DNA is TGTGCCAGCAGCTTGGGTACTCTCTACGAGCAGTACTTC. This chain links TRBV5-6 with TRBJ2-7; D unclear. The CDR3 loop spans 13 amino acids. The germline V and J ends were trimmed by 0 bases and 3 bases, with 7 bases remaining between them. Per the germline V gene, CDR1 is SGHDT and CDR2 is YYEEEE.

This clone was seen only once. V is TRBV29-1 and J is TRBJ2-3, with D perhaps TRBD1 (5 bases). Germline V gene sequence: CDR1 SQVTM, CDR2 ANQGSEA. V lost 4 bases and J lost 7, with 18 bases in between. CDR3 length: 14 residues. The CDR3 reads CSVVKVAGRNTQYF. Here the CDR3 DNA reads TGCAGCGTTGTGAAGGTGGCAGGGCGAAATACGCAGTATTTT.

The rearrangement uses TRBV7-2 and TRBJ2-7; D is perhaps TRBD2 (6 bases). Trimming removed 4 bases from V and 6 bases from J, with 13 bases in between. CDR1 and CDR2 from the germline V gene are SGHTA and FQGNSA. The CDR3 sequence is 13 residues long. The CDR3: CASSWPGTSEQYF. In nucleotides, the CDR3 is TGTGCCAGCAGCTGGCCAGGGACTTCCGAGCAGTACTTC.

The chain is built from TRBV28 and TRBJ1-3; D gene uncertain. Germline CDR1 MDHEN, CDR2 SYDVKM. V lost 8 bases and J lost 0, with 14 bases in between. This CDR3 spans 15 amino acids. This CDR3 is CASGGKRSSGNTIYF. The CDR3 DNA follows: TGTGCCAGCGGTGGAAAACGGAGCTCTGGAAACACCATATATTTT.

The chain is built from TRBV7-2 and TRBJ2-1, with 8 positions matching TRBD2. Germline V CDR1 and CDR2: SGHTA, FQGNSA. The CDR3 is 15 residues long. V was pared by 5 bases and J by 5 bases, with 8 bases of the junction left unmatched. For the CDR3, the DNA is TGTGCCAGCAGCGCCGAAGCGGGAGAGAACAATGAGCAGTTCTTC. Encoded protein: CASSAEAGENNEQFF.

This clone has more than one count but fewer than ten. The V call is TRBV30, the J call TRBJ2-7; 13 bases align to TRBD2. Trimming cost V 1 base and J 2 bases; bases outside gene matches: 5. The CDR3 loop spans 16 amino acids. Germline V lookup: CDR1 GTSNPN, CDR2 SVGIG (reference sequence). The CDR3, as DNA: TGTGCCTGGAGTGAATTGGGACTAGCGGGACCCTACGAGCAGTACTTC. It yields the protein CAWSELGLAGPYEQYF.

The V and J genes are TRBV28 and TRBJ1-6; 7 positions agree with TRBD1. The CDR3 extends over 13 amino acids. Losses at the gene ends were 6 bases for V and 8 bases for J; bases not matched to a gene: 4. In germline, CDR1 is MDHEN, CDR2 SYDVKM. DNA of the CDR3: TGTGCCAGCAGGCGACAGGGTGATTCACCCCTCCACTTT. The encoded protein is CASRRQGDSPLHF.

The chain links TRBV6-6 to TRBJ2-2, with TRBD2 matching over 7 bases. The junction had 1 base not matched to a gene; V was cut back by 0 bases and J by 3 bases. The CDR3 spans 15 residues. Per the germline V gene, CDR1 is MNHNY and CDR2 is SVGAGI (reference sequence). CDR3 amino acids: CASSYSLADTGELFF. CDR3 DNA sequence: TGTGCCAGCAGTTACTCCCTAGCGGACACCGGGGAGCTGTTTTTT.

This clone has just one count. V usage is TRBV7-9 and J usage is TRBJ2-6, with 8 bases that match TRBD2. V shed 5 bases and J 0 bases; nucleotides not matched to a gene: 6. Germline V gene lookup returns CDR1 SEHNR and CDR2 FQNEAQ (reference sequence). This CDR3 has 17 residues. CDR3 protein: CASSPGGGSSGANVLTF. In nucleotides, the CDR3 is TGTGCCAGCAGCCCCGGGGGGGGTTCCTCTGGGGCCAACGTCCTGACTTTC.

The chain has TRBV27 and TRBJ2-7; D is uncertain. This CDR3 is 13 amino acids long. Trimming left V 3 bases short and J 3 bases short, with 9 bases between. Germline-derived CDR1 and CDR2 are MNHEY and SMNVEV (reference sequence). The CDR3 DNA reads TGTGCCAGCAGTTTCGCCTATAACTACGAGCAGTACTTC. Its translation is CASSFAYNYEQYF.

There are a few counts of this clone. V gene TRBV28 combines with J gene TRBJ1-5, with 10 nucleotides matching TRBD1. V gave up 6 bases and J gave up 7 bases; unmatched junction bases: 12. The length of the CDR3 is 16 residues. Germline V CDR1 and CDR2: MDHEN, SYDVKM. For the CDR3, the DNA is TGTGCCAGCAGCCCTTCCGGGACAGGGGTAATACAGCCCCAGCATTTT. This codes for CASSPSGTGVIQPQHF.

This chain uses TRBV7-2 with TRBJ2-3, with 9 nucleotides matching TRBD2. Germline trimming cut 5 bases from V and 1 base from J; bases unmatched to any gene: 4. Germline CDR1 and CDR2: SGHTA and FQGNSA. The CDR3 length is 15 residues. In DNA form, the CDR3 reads TGTGCCAGCAGCCCCAAGCGGGGGGGCACAGATACGCAGTATTTT. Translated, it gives CASSPKRGGTDTQYF.

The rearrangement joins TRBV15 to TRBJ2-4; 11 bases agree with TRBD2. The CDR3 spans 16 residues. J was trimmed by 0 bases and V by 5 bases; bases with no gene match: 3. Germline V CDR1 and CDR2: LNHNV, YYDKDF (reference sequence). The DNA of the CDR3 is TGTGCCACCAGCCCGACTAGCGGGATAGCCAAAAACATTCAGTACTTC. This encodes CATSPTSGIAKNIQYF.

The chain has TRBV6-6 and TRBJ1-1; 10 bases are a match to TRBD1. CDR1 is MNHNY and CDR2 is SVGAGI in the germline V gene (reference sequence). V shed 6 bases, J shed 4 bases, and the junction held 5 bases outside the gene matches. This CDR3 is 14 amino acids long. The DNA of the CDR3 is TGTGCCAGCAGCCGGGACAGGGGTAGCACTGAAGCTTTCTTT. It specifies CASSRDRGSTEAFF.

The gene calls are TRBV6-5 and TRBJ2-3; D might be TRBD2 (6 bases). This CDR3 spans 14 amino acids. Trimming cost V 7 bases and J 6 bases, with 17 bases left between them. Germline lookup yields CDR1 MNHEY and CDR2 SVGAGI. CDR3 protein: CASTVSGAADTQYF. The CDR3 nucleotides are TGTGCCAGCACAGTTAGCGGAGCCGCGGATACGCAGTATTTT.

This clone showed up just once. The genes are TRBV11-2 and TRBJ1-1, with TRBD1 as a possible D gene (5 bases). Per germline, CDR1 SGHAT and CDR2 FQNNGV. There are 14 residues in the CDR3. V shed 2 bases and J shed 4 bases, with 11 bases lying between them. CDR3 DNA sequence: TGTGCCAGCAGCTTACTCCCCGGGGGCACTGAAGCTTTCTTT. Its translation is CASSLLPGGTEAFF.

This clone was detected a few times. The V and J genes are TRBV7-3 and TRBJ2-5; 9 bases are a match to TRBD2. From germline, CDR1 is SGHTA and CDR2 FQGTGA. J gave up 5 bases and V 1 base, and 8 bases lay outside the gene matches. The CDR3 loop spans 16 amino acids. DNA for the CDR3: TGTGCCAGCAGCTTAAACGCGGGAGGGTCGGGTGAGACCCAGTACTTC. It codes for CASSLNAGGSGETQYF.

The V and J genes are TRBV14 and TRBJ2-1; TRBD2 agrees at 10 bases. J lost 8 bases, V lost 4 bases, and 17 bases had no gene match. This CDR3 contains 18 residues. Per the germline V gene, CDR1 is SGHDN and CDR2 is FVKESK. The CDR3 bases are TGTGCCAGCAGCCCTGGGCTAGCGGGAGCTAATTATAACGATGAGCAGTTCTTC. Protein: CASSPGLAGANYNDEQFF.

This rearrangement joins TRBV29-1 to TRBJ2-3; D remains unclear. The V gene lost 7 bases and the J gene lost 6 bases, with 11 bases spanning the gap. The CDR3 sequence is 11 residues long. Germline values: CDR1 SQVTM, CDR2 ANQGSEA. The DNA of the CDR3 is TGCAGCGCCAAACGCGTGGATACGCAGTATTTT. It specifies CSAKRVDTQYF.

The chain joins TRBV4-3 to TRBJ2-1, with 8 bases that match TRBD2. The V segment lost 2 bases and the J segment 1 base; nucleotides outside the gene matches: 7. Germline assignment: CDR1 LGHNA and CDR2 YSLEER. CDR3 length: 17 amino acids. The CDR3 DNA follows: TGCGCCAGCAGCCAACTTAGCGGGATCAGGTCCTACAATGAGCAGTTCTTC. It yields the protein CASSQLSGIRSYNEQFF.

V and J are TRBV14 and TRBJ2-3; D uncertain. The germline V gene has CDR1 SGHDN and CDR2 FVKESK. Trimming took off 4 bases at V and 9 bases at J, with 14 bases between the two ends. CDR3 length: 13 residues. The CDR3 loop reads CASSPVRFHTQYF. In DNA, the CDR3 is TGTGCCAGCAGCCCGGTTCGCTTCCACACGCAGTATTTT.